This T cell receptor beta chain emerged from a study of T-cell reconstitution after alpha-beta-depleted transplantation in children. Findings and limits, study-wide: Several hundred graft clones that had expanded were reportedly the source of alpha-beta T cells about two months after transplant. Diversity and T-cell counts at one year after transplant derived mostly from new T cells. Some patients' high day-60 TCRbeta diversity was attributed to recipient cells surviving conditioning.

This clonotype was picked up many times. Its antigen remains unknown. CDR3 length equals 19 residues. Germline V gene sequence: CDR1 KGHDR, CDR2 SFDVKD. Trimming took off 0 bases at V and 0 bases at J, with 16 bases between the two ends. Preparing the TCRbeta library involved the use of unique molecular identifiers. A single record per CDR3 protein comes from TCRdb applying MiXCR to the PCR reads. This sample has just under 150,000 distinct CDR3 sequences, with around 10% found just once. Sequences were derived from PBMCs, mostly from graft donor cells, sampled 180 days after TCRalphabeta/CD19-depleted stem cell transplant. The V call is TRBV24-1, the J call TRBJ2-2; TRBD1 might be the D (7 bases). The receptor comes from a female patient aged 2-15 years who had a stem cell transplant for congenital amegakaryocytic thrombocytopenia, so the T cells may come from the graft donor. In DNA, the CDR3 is TGTGCCACCAGTGATTTGCGGGCAGGGGGGACTGCGAACACCGGGGAGCTGTTTTTT. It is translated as CATSDLRAGGTANTGELFF.